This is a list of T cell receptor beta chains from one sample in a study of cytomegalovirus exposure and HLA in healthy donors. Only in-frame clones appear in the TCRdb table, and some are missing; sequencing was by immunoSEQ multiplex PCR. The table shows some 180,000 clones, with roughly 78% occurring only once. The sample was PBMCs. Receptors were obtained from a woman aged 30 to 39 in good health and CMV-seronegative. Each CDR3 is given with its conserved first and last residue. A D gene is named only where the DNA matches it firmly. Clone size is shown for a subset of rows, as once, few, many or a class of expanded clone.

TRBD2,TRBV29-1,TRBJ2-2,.,CSALGLAETGELFF,TGCAGCGCCCTGGGACTAGCGGAGACCGGGGAGCTGTTTTTT
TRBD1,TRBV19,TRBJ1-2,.,CASSIDYGTGDPYGYTF,TGTGCCAGTAGTATAGACTATGGGACAGGGGATCCGTATGGCTACACCTTC
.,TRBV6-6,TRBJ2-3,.,CASTIRDLPGDTQYF,TGTGCCAGCACTATAAGGGACTTACCTGGGGATACGCAGTATTTT
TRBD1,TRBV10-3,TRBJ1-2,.,CAISMDRDQGGYTF,TGTGCCATCAGTATGGACAGGGATCAGGGTGGCTACACCTTC
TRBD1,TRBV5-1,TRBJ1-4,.,CASSMGQGSEKLFF,TGCGCCAGCAGCATGGGACAGGGAAGTGAAAAACTGTTTTTT
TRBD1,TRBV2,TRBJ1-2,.,CASSDNRGPYGYTF,TGTGCCAGCAGTGACAACAGGGGGCCCTATGGCTACACCTTC
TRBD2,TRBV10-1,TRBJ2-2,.,CATSGPSGGSNTGELFF,TGCGCCACCTCGGGGCCTAGCGGGGGGTCGAACACCGGGGAGCTGTTTTTT
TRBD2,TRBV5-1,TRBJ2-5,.,CASSYGTSGAIQETQYF,TGCGCCAGCAGCTATGGGACTAGCGGGGCCATCCAAGAGACCCAGTACTTC
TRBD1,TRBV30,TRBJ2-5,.,CALDRGQETQYF,TGTGCCTTGGACAGGGGACAAGAGACCCAGTACTTC
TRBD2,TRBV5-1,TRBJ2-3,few,CASSRTSGGAFDTQYF,TGCGCCAGCAGCCGAACTAGCGGGGGGGCCTTTGATACGCAGTATTTT
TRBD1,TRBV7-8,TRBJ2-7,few,CASSTRQGIGYEQYF,TGTGCCAGCAGCACAAGACAGGGTATAGGGTACGAGCAGTACTTC
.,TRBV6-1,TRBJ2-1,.,CASSEARGAREFF,TGTGCCAGCAGTGAAGCTCGGGGGGCTCGAGAGTTCTTC
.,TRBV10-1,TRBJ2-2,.,CASRFDQGTGELFF,TGCGCCAGCAGATTTGATCAGGGGACCGGGGAGCTGTTTTTT
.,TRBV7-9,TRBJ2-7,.,CASSYFLSYEQYF,TGTGCCAGCAGCTACTTCCTCTCCTACGAGCAGTACTTC
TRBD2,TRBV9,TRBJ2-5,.,CASSPGGGQETQYF,TGTGCCAGCAGCCCCGGCGGGGGGCAAGAGACCCAGTACTTC
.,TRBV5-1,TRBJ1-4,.,CASSLTATNEKLFF,TGCGCCAGCAGCTTGACAGCAACTAATGAAAAACTGTTTTTT
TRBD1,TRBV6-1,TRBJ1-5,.,CASRGQGANNQPQHF,TGTGCCAGCAGGGGACAGGGGGCTAACAATCAGCCCCAGCATTTT
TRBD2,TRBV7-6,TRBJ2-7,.,CASSSLAGGGYEQYF,TGTGCCAGCAGCTCTTTAGCGGGGGGAGGATACGAGCAGTACTTC
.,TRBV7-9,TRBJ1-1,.,CASSLVSGLEAFF,TGTGCCAGCAGCTTAGTGTCAGGGCTTGAAGCTTTCTTT
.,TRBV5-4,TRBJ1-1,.,CASSRGSPNTEAFF,TGTGCCAGCAGCCGGGGTAGCCCCAACACTGAAGCTTTCTTT
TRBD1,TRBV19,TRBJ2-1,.,CASKTGNNEQFF,TGTGCCAGTAAGACAGGGAACAATGAGCAGTTCTTC
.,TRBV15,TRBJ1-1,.,CATSRQGQNTEAFF,TGTGCCACCAGCAGACAGGGTCAAAACACTGAAGCTTTCTTT
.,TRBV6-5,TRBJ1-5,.,CASSPQGGNQPQHF,TGTGCCAGCAGCCCACAGGGTGGCAATCAGCCCCAGCATTTT
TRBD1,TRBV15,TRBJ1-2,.,CATSDRGHGYTF,TGTGCCACCTCTGACAGGGGGCATGGCTACACCTTC
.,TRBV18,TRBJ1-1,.,CASSRDTMNTEAFF,TGTGCCAGCTCACGCGACACGATGAACACTGAAGCTTTCTTT
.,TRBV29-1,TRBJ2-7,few,CSVGKTAGYYEQYF,TGCAGCGTTGGGAAAACCGCAGGGTACTACGAGCAGTACTTC
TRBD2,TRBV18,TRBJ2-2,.,CASSFPGLTIDTGELFF,TGTGCCAGCTCATTTCCGGGACTAACCATAGACACCGGGGAGCTGTTTTTT
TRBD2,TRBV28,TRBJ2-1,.,CASSRQASGGNEQFF,TGTGCCAGCAGCAGACAGGCCTCGGGGGGGAATGAGCAGTTCTTC
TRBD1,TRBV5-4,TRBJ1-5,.,CASSYTGTGFTQPQHF,TGTGCCAGCAGTTATACCGGGACAGGGTTCACTCAGCCCCAGCATTTT
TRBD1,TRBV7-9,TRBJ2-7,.,CASSPQGGVSRDSHYEQYF,TGTGCCAGCAGCCCCCAAGGTGGGGTTTCCCGGGACAGTCACTACGAGCAGTACTTC
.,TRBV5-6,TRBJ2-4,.,CASSLANIQYF,TGTGCCAGCAGCTTGGCTAACATTCAGTACTTC
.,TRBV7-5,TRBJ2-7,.,CASDPGQGESGQYF,TGTGCCAGCGATCCGGGACAGGGGGAGTCTGGGCAGTACTTC
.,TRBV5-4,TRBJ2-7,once,CASSLAGSYEQYF,TGTGCCAGCAGCTTAGCGGGCTCCTACGAGCAGTACTTC
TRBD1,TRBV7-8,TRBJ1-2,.,CASSLTGYDYGYTF,TGTGCCAGCAGCTTGACAGGGTACGACTATGGCTACACCTTC
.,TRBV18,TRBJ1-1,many,CASSQRDTLNTEAFF,TGTGCCAGCTCTCAACGGGACACCCTGAACACTGAAGCTTTCTTT
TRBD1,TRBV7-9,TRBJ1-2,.,CASSPGQGVYGYTF,TGTGCCAGCAGCCCGGGACAGGGGGTCTATGGCTACACCTTC
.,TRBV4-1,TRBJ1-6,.,CASSQVGRGTSYNSPLHF,TGCGCCAGCAGCCAAGTGGGGAGGGGGACCTCCTATAATTCACCCCTCCACTTT
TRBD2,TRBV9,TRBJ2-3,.,CASSPLSGGPTDTQYF,TGTGCCAGCAGCCCCCTTAGCGGGGGACCTACAGATACGCAGTATTTT
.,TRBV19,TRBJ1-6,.,CASSSGANNSPLHF,TGTGCCAGTAGTTCAGGGGCCAATAATTCACCCCTCCACTTT
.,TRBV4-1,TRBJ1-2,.,CASSQVETNYGYTF,TGCGCCAGCAGCCAAGTCGAAACAAACTATGGCTACACCTTC
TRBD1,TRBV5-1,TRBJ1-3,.,CASSLGRDRNTIYF,TGCGCCAGCAGCTTGGGAAGGGACAGGAACACCATATATTTT
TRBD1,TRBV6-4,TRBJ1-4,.,CASRRGQGFNEKLFF,TGTGCCAGCAGAAGGGGACAGGGATTTAATGAAAAACTGTTTTTT
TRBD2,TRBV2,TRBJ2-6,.,CATARVSGGAVGSGANVLTF,TGTGCCACCGCCAGAGTTAGCGGGGGGGCCGTAGGCTCTGGGGCCAACGTCCTGACTTTC
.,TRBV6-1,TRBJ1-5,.,CASSEGAEPRKPQHF,TGTGCCAGCAGTGAAGGGGCCGAACCCCGAAAGCCCCAGCATTTT
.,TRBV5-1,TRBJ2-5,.,CASSLAGFETQYF,TGCGCCAGCAGCTTGGCCGGGTTCGAGACCCAGTACTTC
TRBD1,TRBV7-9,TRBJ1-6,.,CASSQGTGQSPLHF,TGTGCCAGCAGCCAGGGGACAGGGCAATCACCCCTCCACTTT
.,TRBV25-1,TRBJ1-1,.,CASTRGAARNTEAFF,TGTGCCAGCACCCGGGGAGCCGCTAGAAACACTGAAGCTTTCTTT
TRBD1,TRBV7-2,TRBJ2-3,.,CASSRADRGSTDTQYF,TGTGCCAGCAGCCGGGCGGACAGGGGGAGCACAGATACGCAGTATTTT
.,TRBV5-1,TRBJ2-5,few,CASSLARQAQETQYF,TGCGCCAGCAGCTTGGCCAGGCAGGCTCAAGAGACCCAGTACTTC
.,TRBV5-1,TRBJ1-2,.,CASSLDGVDGYTF,TGCGCCAGCAGCTTGGACGGTGTTGATGGCTACACCTTC
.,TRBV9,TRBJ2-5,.,CASSVAGDETQYF,TGTGCCAGCAGCGTAGCAGGGGATGAGACCCAGTACTTC
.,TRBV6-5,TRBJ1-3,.,CASKELSGNTIYF,TGTGCCAGCAAAGAACTTTCAGGAAACACCATATATTTT
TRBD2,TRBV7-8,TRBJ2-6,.,CASSPRPWGAGGLESGANVLTF,TGTGCCAGCAGCCCCCGTCCTTGGGGTGCGGGGGGCCTGGAATCTGGGGCCAACGTCCTGACTTTC